This TCR beta chain was profiled in a study of T cell responses to AZD1222 COVID-19 vaccine. The table came from immunoSEQ multiplex PCR; TCRdb's copy has only in-frame clones and leaves some out. This sample yields approximately 88,000 clones, of which roughly nine tenths are seen a single time; 5% belongs to the top ten. Between the trimmed V and J ends, which lost 5 bases and 0 bases, there was a span of 16 bases. Germline values: CDR1 SGHAT, CDR2 FQNNGV. The CDR3 contains 16 residues. Note on this clone: What it binds is not known.

Second-dose intervals near 4 or 12 weeks were combined. Study outcomes and limitations: Among the donors, most were white British and more were female, and clonal diversity was possibly underestimated.

This receptor was identified in an adult who received the AZD1222 COVID-19 vaccine. The material sequenced was peripheral blood, taken 28 days after the second AZD1222 dose. The chain links TRBV11-2 to TRBJ1-1; D call uncertain. CDR3 in amino acids: CASSPQRKRMNTEAFF. CDR3 bases: TGTGCCAGCAGCCCCCAGAGAAAACGCATGAACACTGAAGCTTTCTTT. The whole variable domain, remainder taken from reference TRBV11-2 and TRBJ1-1, is EAGVAQSPRYKIIEKRQSVAFWCNPISGHATLYWYQQILGQGPKLLIQFQNNGVVDDSQLPKDRFSAERLKGVDSTLKIQPAKLEDSAVYLCASSPQRKRMNTEAFFGQGTRLTVV.